This T cell receptor beta chain originates from a study of blood T cells in healthy people across ages. Whole-study findings and limits: In long-lived donors, naive CD4+ cell counts and diversity exceeded those of aged donors.

PBMCs were isolated at a quantity of at least 7 million per sample. A second 7 to 11 cycle PCR used barcoded and J-beta primers. Each CDR3 protein gets one entry after TCRdb re-called the 5' RACE reads with MiXCR. The data show over a million distinct CDR3 sequences, 40% to 50% seen once. Points on this clonotype: What it recognizes is unknown. This may stem from a read error, because a much larger clone lies one nucleotide away.

The CDR3 is 13 residues long. The V gene's germline CDR1 is SGHRS and CDR2 YFSETQ. Sequenced: blood. The receptor was derived from a woman aged 55-69 years in good health. The chain couples TRBV5-1 to TRBJ2-1, with D uncertain. The CDR3 DNA follows: TGCGCCTGCAGCCCGCCCCCCTACAATGAGCAGTTCTTC. This codes for CACSPPPYNEQFF.